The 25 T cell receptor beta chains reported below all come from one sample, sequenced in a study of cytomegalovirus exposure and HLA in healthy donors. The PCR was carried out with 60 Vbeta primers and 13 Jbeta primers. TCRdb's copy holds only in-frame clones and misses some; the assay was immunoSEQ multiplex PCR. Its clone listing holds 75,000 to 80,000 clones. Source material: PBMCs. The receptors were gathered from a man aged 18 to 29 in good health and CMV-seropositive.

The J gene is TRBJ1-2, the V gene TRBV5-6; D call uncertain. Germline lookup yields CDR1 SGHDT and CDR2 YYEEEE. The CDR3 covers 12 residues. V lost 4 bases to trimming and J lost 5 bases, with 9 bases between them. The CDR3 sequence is CASSQSGYGYTF. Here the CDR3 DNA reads TGTGCCAGCAGCCAGTCGGGGTATGGCTACACCTTC.

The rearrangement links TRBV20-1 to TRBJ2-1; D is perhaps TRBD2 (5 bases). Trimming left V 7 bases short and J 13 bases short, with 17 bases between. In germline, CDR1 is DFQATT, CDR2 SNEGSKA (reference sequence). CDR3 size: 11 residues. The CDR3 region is CSGFSRGDQFF. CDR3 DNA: TGCAGTGGTTTCAGTCGGGGAGATCAGTTCTTC.

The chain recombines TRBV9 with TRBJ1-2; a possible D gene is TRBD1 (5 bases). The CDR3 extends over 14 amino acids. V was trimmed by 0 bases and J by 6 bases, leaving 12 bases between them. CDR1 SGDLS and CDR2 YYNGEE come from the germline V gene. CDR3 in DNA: TGTGCCAGCAGCGTAGGGTCCAGGGAAAATGGCTACACCTTC. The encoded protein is CASSVGSRENGYTF.

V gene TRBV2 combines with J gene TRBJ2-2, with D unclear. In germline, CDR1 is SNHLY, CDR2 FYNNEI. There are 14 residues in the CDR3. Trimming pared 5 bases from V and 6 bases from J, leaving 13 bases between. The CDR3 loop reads CASSTHLAAGELFF. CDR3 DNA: TGTGCCAGCAGTACTCATTTAGCAGCCGGGGAGCTGTTTTTT.

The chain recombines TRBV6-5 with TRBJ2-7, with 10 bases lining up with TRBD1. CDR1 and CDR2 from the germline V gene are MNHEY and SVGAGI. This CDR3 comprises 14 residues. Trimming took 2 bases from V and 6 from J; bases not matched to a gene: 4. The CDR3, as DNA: TGTGCCAGCAGTTACAGACAGGGGGCCCTCGAGCAGTACTTC. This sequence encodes CASSYRQGALEQYF.

In DNA form, the CDR3 reads TGCAGCGTTGTGGGGCTACAGGGAATGAGAGATACGCAGTATTTT. Protein product: CSVVGLQGMRDTQYF. This sequence joins TRBV29-1 and TRBJ2-3; D may be TRBD1 (6 bases). The V end lost 4 bases, the J end lost 5 bases, and 19 bases lay between the germline ends. CDR3 length: 15 amino acids. CDR1 and CDR2 from the germline V gene are SQVTM and ANQGSEA.

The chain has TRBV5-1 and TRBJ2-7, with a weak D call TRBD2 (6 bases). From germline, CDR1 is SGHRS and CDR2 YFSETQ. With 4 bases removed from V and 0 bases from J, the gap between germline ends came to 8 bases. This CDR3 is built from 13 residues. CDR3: CASSDGSSYEQYF. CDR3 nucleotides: TGCGCCAGCAGCGACGGGAGCTCCTACGAGCAGTACTTC.

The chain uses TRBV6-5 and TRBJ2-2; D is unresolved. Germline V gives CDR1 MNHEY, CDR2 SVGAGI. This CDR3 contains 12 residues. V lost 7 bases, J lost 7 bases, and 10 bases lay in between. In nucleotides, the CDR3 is TGTGCCAGCACCTTCTATGGCGGGGAGCTGTTTTTT. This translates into CASTFYGGELFF.

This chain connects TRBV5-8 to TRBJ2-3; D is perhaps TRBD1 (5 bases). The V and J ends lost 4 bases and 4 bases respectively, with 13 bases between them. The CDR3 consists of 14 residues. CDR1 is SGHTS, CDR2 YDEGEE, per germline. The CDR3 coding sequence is TGTGCCAGCAGCCAGGGAAAGCCGGCAGATACGCAGTATTTT. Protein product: CASSQGKPADTQYF.

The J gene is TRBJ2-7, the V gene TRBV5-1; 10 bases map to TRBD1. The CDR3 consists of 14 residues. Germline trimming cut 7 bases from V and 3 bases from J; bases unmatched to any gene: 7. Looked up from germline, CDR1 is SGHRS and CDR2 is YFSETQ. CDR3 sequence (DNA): TGCGCCAGCGGCAGGACAGGGGGGAGCTACGAGCAGTACTTC. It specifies CASGRTGGSYEQYF.

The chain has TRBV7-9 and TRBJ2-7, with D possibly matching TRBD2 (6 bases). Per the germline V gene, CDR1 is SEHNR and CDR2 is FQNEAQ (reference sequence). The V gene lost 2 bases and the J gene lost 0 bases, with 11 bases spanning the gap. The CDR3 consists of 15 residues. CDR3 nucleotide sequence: TGTGCCAGCAGCTTATCGGCGGGACTCTCCTACGAGCAGTACTTC. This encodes CASSLSAGLSYEQYF.

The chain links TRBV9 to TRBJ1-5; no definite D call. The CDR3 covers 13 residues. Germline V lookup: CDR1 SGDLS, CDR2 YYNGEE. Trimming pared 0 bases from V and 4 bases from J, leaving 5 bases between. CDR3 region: CASSVDGNQPQHF. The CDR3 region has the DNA TGTGCCAGCAGCGTAGACGGGAATCAGCCCCAGCATTTT.

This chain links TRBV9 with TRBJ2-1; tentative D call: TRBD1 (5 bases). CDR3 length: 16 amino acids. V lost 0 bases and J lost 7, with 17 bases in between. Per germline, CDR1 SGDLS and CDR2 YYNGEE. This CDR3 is CASSVGPTGLGNEQFF. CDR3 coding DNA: TGTGCCAGCAGCGTAGGACCCACAGGCCTCGGGAATGAGCAGTTCTTC.

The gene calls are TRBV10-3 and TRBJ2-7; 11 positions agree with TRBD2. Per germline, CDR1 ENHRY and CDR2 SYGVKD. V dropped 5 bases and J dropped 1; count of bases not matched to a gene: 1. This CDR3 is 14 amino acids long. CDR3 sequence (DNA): TGTGCCATCAGTACTAGCGGGAGTTCCTACGAGCAGTACTTC. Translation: CAISTSGSSYEQYF.

CDR3 residues: CASSMMETGGIGANVLTF. The DNA of the CDR3 is TGTGCCAGTAGTATGATGGAGACAGGGGGAATTGGGGCCAACGTCCTGACTTTC. The rearrangement uses TRBV19 and TRBJ2-6; 9 nucleotides match TRBD1. CDR3 length: 18 amino acids. CDR1 LNHDA and CDR2 SQIVND come from the germline V gene (reference sequence). Losses at the gene ends were 3 bases for V and 3 bases for J; bases not matched to a gene: 9.

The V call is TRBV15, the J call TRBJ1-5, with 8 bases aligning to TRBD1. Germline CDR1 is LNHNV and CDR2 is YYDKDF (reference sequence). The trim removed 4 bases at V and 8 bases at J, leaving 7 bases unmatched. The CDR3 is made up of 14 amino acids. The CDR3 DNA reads TGTGCCACCAGCAAGGACAGGGAGGTGAAGCCCCAGCATTTT. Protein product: CATSKDREVKPQHF.

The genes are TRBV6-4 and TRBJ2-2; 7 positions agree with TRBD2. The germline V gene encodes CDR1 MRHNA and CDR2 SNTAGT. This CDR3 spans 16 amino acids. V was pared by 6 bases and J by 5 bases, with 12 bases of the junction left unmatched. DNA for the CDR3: TGTGCCAGCAGCGTTGGACTAGATGGGGTAACCGGGGAGCTGTTTTTT. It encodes CASSVGLDGVTGELFF.

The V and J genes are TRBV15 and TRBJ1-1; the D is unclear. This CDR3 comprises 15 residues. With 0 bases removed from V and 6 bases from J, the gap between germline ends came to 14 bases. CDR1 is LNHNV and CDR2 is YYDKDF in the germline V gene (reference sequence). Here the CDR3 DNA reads TGTGCCACCAGCAGAGATCGCGGGCCTTTTGCTGAAGCTTTCTTT. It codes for CATSRDRGPFAEAFF. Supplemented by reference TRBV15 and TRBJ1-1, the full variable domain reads DAMVIQNPRYQVTQFGKPVTLSCSQTLNHNVMYWYQQKSSQAPKLLFHYYDKDFNNEADTPDNFQSRRPNTSFCFLDIRSPGLGDTAMYLCATSRDRGPFAEAFFGQGTRLTVV.

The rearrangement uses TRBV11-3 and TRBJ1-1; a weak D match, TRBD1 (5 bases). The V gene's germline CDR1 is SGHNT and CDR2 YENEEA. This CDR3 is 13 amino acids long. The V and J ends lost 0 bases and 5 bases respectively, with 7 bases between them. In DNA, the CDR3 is TGTGCCAGCAGCTTAGAACGGGGGACTGAAGCTTTCTTT. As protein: CASSLERGTEAFF.

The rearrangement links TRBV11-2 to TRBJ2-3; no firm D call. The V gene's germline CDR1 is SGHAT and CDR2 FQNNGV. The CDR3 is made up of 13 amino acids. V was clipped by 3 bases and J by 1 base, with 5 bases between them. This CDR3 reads CASSFSGTDTQYF. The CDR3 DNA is TGTGCCAGCAGCTTTTCAGGCACAGATACGCAGTATTTT.

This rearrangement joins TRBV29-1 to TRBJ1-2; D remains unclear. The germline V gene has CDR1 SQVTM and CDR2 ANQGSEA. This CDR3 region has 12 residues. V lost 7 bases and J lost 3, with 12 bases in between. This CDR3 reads CSAVTWDYGYTF. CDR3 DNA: TGCAGCGCTGTGACATGGGACTATGGCTACACCTTC.

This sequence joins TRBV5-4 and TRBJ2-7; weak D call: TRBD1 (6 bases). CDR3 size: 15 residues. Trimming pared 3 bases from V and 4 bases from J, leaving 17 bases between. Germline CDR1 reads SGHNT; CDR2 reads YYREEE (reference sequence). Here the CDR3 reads CASSSTRDTGYEQYF. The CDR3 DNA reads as TGTGCCAGCAGCTCAACCCGGGACACGGGTTACGAGCAGTACTTC.

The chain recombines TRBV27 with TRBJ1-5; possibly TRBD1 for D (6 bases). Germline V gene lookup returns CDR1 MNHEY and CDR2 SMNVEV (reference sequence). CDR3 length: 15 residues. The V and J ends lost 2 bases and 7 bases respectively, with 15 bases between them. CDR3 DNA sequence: TGTGCCAGCAGTTTAACAGGGAACATCGGCCAGCCCCAGCATTTT. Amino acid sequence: CASSLTGNIGQPQHF.

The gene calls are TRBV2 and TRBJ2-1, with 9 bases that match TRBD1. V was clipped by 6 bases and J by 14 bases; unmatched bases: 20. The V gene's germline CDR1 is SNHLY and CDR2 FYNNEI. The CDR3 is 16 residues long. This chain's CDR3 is CASSLKLGQGFTAEFF. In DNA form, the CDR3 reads TGTGCCAGCAGCCTTAAACTCGGACAGGGGTTTACCGCGGAGTTCTTC.

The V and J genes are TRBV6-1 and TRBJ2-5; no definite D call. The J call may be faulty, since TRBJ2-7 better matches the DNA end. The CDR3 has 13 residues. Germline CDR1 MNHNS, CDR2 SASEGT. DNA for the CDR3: TGTGCCAGCAGTGAAGGCCCAACCCACGAGCAGTACTTC. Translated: CASSEGPTHEQYF.